This paragraph reports one T cell receptor beta chain. V dropped 4 bases and J dropped 4; count of bases not matched to a gene: 9. Germline CDR1 is SGDLS and CDR2 is YYNGEE. This CDR3 is built from 16 residues. This entry belongs to a study of OX40 agonist ivuxolimab in advanced cancers. As for the study in general: At doses from 0.01 to 10 mg/kg, patients were given intravenous ivuxolimab every 2 weeks.

Sequencing was performed with immunoSEQ multiplex PCR; in TCRdb, only in-frame clones are kept and a portion is missing. The sample lists fewer than 13,000 clones; 75% to 85% were seen once. The V call is TRBV9, the J call TRBJ2-1; TRBD2 aligns across 9 bases. Sequencing was performed on CD4+ or CD8+ T cells sorted from blood, taken in a trial of the OX40 agonist ivuxolimab. The source of this sequence is an adult with an advanced solid tumor such as melanoma, head and neck, liver or kidney cancer. CDR3 protein: CASSPQTSGGYNEQFF. The CDR3 nucleotides are TGTGCCAGCAGCCCCCAGACTAGCGGCGGATACAATGAGCAGTTCTTC.